This T cell receptor beta chain was identified in a study of T cells after yellow fever vaccination. Overall study results and limits: A weaker secondary response peaked on day 5, the primary on day 15.

Losses at the gene ends were 4 bases for V and 4 bases for J; bases not matched to a gene: 12. CDR3 length: 17 amino acids. Looked up from germline, CDR1 is SGHNT and CDR2 is YYREEE (reference sequence). From the 5' RACE reads, TCRdb called clonotypes with MiXCR, one entry per CDR3 protein. The sample holds about 300,000 distinct CDR3 sequences, 3% to 4.5% seen once. This clonotype was observed a few times. Antigen unknown. This material consisted of PBMCs, taken 5 days after the yellow fever booster vaccination. The chain combines TRBV5-4 with TRBJ2-7; 12 bases are a match to TRBD2. The clonotype was recovered from a young man who received the YFV17D yellow fever vaccine. CDR3 nucleotide sequence: TGTGCCAGCAGCCGAGGGCTAGCGGGGGGGCGAGGATACGAGCAGTACGTC. This sequence encodes CASSRGLAGGRGYEQYV.